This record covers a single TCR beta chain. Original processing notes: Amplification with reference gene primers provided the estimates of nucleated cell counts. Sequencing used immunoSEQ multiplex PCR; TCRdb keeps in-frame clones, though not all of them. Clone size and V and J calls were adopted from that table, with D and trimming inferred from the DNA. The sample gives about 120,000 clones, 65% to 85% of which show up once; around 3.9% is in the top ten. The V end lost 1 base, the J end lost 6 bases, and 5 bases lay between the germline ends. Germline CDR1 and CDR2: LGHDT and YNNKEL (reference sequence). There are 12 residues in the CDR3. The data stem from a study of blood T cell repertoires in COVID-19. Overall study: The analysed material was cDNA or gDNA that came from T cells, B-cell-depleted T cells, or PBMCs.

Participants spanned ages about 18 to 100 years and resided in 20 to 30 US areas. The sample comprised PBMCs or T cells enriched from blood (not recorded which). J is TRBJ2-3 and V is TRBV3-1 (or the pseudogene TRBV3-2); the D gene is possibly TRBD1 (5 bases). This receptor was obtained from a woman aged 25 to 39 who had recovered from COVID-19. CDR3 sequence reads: CASSQAGDTQYF. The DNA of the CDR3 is TGTGCCAGCAGCCAAGCAGGGGATACGCAGTATTTT.